This T cell receptor beta chain was found in a study of OX40 agonist ivuxolimab in advanced cancers. In the study overall: Ivuxolimab is a fully human IgG2 antibody that activates OX40 (CD134).

TCRdb keeps only in-frame clones here, not all; method: immunoSEQ multiplex PCR. Of some 99,000 clones listed, less than 95% are singletons. Blood draws occurred at baseline, cycle 4 day 1, and cycle 7 day 1. Germline lookup yields CDR1 GTSNPN and CDR2 SVGIG (reference sequence). V lost 3 bases and J 0 bases, leaving 11 bases between the germline ends. The CDR3 spans 15 residues. The J gene is TRBJ2-2, the V gene TRBV30; D might be TRBD2 (5 bases). Sequenced material: CD4+ or CD8+ T cells sorted from blood, taken in a trial of the OX40 agonist ivuxolimab. This TCR was sampled from an adult with an advanced solid tumor such as melanoma, head and neck, liver or kidney cancer. CDR3 nucleotides: TGTGCCTGGAGAAGGTGGACTTCGAACACCGGGGAGCTGTTTTTT. Its translation: CAWRRWTSNTGELFF.